The clone carrying this T cell receptor beta chain was seen at least ten times. The target antigen is unknown. The germline V gene has CDR1 SGHDN and CDR2 FVKESK. V dropped 4 bases and J dropped 4 bases, with 11 bases sitting between them. The length of the CDR3 is 13 residues. Arm-PCR with iRepertoire HTBI primers amplified the CDR3 regions for these TCR beta libraries. Using its own MiXCR run on the multiplex PCR reads, TCRdb lists one record per CDR3 protein. The sample yields more than 450,000 distinct CDR3 sequences, more than 10% seen once. These data originate in a study of regulatory T cells in long-lasting Graves disease. The wider study: Under 3 months of antithyroid drugs had been taken by newly diagnosed Graves' patients. General study results and limits: Relative to new patients (roughly 970), persistent patients exhibited greater sharing of public clonotypes (approximately 2,500).

The time point here: newly diagnosed GD, antithyroid drugs for less than 3 months. PBMCs were the source of the RNA used for TCR sequencing. These data were likewise used in another study, on T cells in Graves' hyperthyroidism and ophthalmopathy. As that report states: Graves' hyperthyroidism without ophthalmopathy progression within 18 months was termed stable. For ophthalmopathy, model prediction preceded onset by a median around six months.

The material sequenced was peripheral blood mononuclear cells (PBMCs), taken at new diagnosis, from a patient treated with antithyroid drugs. The chain uses TRBV14 and TRBJ2-7; D may be TRBD1 or TRBD2 (5 bases each). This receptor was taken from a woman in her 30s with Graves disease. CDR3 bases: TGTGCCAGCAGCCCGGGACGGTATTACGAGCAGTACTTC. Residues: CASSPGRYYEQYF.